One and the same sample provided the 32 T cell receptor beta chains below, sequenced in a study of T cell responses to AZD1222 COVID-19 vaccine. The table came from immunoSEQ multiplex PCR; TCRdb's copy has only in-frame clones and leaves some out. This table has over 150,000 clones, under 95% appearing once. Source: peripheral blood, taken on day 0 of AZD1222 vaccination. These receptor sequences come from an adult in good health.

CDR3 nucleotides: TGTGCCAGCAGCGAGGGGGGACGCAATCAGCCCCAGCATTTT. Translated: CASSEGGRNQPQHF. The chain joins TRBV4-2 to TRBJ1-5; possible D gene TRBD1, 6 bases. The CDR3 loop spans 14 amino acids. The V gene lost 5 bases and the J gene lost 2 bases, with 10 bases spanning the gap. CDR1 is LGHNA, CDR2 YNFKEQ, per germline.

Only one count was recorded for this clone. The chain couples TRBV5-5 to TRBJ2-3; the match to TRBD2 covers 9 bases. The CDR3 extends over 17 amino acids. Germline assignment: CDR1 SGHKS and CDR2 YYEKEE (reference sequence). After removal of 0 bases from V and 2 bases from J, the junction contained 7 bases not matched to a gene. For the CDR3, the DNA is TGTGCCAGCAGCTTGGCGGCTAGCGGGGATTACACAGATACGCAGTATTTT. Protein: CASSLAASGDYTDTQYF.

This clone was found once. The CDR3 DNA sequence: TGTGCCAGCAGTGAAAGGCTAGCAGGAGAGACCCAGTACTTC. It is translated as CASSERLAGETQYF. The chain employs TRBV25-1 and TRBJ2-5; weak D call: TRBD2 (5 bases). V gave up 2 bases and J gave up 4 bases, with 11 bases separating them. The CDR3 is made up of 14 amino acids. CDR1 and CDR2 (germline): MGHDK, SYGVNS.

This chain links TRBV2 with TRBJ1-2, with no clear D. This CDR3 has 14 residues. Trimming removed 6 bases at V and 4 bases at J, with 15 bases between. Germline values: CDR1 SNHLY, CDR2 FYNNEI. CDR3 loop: CASRVGSPGYGYTF. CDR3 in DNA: TGTGCCAGCAGGGTGGGCAGCCCGGGCTATGGCTACACCTTC. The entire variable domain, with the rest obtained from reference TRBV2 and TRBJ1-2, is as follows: EPEVTQTPSHQVTQMGQEVILRCVPISNHLYFYWYRQILGQKVEFLVSFYNNEISEKSEIFDDQFSVERPDGSNFTLKIRSTKLEDSAMYFCASRVGSPGYGYTFGSGTRLTVV.

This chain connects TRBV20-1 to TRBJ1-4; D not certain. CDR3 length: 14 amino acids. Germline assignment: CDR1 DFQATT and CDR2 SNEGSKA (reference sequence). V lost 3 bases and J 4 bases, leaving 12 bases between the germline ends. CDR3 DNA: TGCAGTGCTAGTTCGCCAGACATTAATGAAAAACTGTTTTTT. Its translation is CSASSPDINEKLFF.

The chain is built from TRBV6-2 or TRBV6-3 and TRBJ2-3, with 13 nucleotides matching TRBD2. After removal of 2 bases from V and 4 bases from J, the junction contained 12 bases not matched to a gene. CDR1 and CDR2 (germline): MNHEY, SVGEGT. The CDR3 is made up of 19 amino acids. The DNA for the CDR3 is TGTGCCAGCAGTTACGATGGACTAGCGGGGGAACCCCCCCCAGATACGCAGTATTTT. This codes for CASSYDGLAGEPPPDTQYF.

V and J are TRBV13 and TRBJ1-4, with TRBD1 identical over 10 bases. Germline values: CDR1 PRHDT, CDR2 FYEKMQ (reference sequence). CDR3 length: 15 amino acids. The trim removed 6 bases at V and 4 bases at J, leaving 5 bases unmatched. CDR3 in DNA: TGTGCCAGCAGGGACAGGGGGAGCCATAATGAAAAACTGTTTTTT. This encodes CASRDRGSHNEKLFF.

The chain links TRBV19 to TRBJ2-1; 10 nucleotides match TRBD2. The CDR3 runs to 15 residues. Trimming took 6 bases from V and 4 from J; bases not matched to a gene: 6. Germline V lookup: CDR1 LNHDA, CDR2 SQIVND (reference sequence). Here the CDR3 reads CASSHLAGDYNEQFF. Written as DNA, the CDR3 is TGTGCCAGTAGCCACCTAGCGGGGGATTACAATGAGCAGTTCTTC.

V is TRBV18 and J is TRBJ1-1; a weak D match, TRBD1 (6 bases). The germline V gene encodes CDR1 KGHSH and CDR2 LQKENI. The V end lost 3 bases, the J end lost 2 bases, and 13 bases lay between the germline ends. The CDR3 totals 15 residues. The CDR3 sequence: CASSPPSGANTEAFF. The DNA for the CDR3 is TGTGCCAGCTCACCTCCATCGGGGGCAAACACTGAAGCTTTCTTT.

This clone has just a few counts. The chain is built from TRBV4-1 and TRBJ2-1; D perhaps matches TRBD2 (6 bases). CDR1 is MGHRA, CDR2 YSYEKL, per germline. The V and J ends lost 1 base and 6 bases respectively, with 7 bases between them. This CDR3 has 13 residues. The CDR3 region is CASSQGGVNEQFF. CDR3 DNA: TGCGCCAGCAGCCAAGGCGGGGTCAATGAGCAGTTCTTC.

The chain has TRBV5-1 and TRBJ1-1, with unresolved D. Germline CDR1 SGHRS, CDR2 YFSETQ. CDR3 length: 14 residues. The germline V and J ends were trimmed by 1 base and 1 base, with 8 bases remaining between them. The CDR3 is CASSLPLGNTEAFF. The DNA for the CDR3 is TGCGCCAGCAGCTTGCCGCTTGGGAACACTGAAGCTTTCTTT.

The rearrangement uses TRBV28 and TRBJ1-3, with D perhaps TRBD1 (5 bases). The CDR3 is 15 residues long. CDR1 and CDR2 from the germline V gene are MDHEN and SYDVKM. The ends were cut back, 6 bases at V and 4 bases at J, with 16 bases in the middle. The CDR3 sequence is CASRESPGRGNTIYF. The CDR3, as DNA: TGTGCCAGCAGGGAATCCCCGGGGCGAGGAAACACCATATATTTT.

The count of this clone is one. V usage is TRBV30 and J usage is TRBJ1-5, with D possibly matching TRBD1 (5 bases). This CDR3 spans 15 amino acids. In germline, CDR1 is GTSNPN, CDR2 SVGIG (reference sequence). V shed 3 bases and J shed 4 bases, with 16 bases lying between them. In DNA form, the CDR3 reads TGTGCCTGGAGCACACCGGGCAGGGTTAATCAGCCCCAGCATTTT. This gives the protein CAWSTPGRVNQPQHF.

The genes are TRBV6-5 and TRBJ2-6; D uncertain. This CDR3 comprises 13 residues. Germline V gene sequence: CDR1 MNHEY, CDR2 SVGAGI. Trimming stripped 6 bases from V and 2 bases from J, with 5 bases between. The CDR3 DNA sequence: TGTGCCAGCAGACTAACTGGGGCCAACGTCCTGACTTTC. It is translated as CASRLTGANVLTF.

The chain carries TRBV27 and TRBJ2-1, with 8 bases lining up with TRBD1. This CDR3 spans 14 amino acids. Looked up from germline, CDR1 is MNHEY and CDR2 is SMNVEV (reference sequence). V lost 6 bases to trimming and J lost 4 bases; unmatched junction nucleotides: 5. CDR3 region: CASRWTGTYNEQFF. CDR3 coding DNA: TGTGCCAGCAGGTGGACAGGGACTTACAATGAGCAGTTCTTC.

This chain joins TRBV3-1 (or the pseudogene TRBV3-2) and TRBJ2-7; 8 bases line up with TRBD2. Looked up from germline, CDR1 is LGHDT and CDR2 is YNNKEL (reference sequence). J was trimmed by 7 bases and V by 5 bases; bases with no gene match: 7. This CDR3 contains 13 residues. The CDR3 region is CASSGLAEGEQYF. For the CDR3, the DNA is TGTGCCAGCAGCGGACTAGCCGAGGGGGAGCAGTACTTC.

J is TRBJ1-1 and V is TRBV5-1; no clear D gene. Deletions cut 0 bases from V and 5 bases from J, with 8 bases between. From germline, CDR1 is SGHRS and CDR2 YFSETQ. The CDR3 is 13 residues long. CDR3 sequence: CASSLGVQTEAFF. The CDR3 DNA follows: TGCGCCAGCAGCTTGGGGGTGCAGACTGAAGCTTTCTTT.

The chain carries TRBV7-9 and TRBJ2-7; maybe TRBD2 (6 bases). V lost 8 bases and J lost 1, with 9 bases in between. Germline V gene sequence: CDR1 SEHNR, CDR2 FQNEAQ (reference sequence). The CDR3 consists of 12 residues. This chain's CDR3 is CASGGRSYEQYF. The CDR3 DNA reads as TGTGCCAGCGGGGGGAGGTCCTACGAGCAGTACTTC.

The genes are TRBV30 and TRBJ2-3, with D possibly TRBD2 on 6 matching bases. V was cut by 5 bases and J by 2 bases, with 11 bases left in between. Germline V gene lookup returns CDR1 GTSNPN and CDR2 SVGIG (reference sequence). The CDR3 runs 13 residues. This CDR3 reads CAWVGGNTDTQYF. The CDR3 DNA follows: TGTGCCTGGGTCGGGGGAAACACAGATACGCAGTATTTT.

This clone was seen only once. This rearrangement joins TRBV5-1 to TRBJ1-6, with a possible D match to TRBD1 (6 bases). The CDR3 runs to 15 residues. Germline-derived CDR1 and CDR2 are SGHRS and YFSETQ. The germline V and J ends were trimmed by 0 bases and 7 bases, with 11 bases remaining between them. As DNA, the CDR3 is TGCGCCAGCAGCTTGGTAGGGGGGGGGAATTCACCCCTCCACTTT. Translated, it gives CASSLVGGGNSPLHF.

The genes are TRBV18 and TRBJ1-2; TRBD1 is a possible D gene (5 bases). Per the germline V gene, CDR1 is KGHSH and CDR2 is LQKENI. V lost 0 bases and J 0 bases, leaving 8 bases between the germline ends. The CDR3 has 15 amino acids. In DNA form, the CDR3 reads TGTGCCAGCTCACCACCGCAGGGCTCTAACTATGGCTACACCTTC. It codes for CASSPPQGSNYGYTF.

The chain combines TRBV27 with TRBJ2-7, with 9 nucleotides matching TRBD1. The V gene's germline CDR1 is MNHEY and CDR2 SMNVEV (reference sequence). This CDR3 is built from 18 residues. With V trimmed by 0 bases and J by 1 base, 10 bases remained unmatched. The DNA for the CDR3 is TGTGCCAGCAGTTTATCAGGGACAGGGTCATGGGGGTCCTACGAGCAGTACTTC. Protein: CASSLSGTGSWGSYEQYF.

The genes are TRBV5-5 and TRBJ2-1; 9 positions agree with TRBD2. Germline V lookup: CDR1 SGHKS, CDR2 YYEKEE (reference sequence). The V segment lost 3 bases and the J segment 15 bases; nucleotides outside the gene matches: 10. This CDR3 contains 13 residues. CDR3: CASSSELSSGRFF. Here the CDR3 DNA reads TGTGCCAGCAGCTCGGAGTTGAGTAGCGGGAGGTTCTTC. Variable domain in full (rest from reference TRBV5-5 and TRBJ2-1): DAGVTQSPTHLIKTRGQQVTLRCSPISGHKSVSWYQQVLGQGPQFIFQYYEKEERGRGNFPDRFSARQFPNYSSELNVNALLLGDSALYLCASSSELSSGRFFGPGTRLTVL.

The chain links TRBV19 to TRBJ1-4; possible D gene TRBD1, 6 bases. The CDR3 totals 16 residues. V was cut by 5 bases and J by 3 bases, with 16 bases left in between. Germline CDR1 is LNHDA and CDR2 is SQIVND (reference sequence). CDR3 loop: CASSVLTGRANEKLFF. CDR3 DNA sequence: TGTGCCAGTAGTGTTCTTACAGGGCGTGCTAATGAAAAACTGTTTTTT.

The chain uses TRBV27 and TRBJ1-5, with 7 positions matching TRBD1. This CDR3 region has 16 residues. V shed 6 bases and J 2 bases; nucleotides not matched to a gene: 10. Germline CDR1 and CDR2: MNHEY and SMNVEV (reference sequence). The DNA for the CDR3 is TGTGCCAGCAGGCCCGGCGGAACAGGGGGCAATCAGCCCCAGCATTTT. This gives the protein CASRPGGTGGNQPQHF.

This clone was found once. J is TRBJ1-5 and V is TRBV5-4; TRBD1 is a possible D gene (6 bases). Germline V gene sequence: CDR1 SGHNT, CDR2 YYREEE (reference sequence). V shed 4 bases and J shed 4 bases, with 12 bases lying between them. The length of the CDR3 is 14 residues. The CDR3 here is CASSNQGGNQPQHF. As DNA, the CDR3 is TGTGCCAGCAGCAATCAAGGGGGAAATCAGCCCCAGCATTTT.

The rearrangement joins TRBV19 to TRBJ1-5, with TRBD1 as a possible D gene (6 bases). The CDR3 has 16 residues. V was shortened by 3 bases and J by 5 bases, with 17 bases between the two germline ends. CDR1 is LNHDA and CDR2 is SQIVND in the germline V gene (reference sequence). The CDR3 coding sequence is TGTGCCAGTAGTATCTTGTGGGGGGCTAGGGATCAGCCCCAGCATTTT. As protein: CASSILWGARDQPQHF.

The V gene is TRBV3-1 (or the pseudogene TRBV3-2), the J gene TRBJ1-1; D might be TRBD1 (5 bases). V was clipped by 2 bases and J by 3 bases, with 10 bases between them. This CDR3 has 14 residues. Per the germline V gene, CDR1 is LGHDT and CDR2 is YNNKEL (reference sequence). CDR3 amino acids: CASSQPGPYTEAFF. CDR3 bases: TGTGCCAGCAGCCAACCGGGACCCTACACTGAAGCTTTCTTT.

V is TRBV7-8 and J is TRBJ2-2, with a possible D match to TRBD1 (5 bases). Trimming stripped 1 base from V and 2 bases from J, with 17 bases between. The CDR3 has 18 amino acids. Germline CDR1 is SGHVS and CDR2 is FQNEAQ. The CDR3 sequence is CASSLGASTALNTGELFF. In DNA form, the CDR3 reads TGTGCCAGCAGCTTAGGGGCTTCGACAGCCTTAAACACCGGGGAGCTGTTTTTT.

This CDR3 is CATSETPGQGRSGNTIYF. The CDR3 DNA reads as TGTGCCACCAGTGAAACTCCGGGACAGGGAAGGTCTGGAAACACCATATATTTT. The rearrangement joins TRBV24-1 to TRBJ1-3, with 9 nucleotides matching TRBD1. The CDR3 sequence is 18 residues long. Per the germline V gene, CDR1 is KGHDR and CDR2 is SFDVKD. V lost 4 bases and J lost 1; bases outside the gene matches: 10.

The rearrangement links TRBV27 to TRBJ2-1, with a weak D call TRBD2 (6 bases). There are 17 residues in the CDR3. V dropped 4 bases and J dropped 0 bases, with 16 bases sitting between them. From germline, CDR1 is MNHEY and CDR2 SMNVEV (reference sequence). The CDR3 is CASSSLYGGSSYNEQFF. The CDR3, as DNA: TGTGCCAGCAGTTCCCTCTACGGGGGAAGCTCCTACAATGAGCAGTTCTTC.

CDR3 sequence (DNA): TGTGCCAGCAGCTTAGGGAGCCATTTGGGAATAAAACCAAACTATGGCTACACCTTC. Translated: CASSLGSHLGIKPNYGYTF. The chain joins TRBV11-2 to TRBJ1-2; D is unresolved. Trimming cost V 1 base and J 2 bases, with 23 bases left between them. The CDR3 has 19 amino acids. Germline values: CDR1 SGHAT, CDR2 FQNNGV. Using reference TRBV11-2 and TRBJ1-2 for the parts outside the CDR3, the full variable domain is EAGVAQSPRYKIIEKRQSVAFWCNPISGHATLYWYQQILGQGPKLLIQFQNNGVVDDSQLPKDRFSAERLKGVDSTLKIQPAKLEDSAVYLCASSLGSHLGIKPNYGYTFGSGTRLTVV.